This T cell receptor beta chain is from a study of shared clonotypes between healthy human individuals. Overall study context: Three CD4 naive, three CD4 memory, two CD8 naive and one CD8 memory plate were used per donor. The study's findings and limits: Compared with clonotypes that all four donors shared, non-shared clonotypes had lower generation probabilities.

Notes on this clone: What it recognizes is unknown.

The split of CD4+ cells yielded CD45RA+ naive and CD45RA-negative memory subsets. CDR3 length: 14 residues. V gave up 7 bases and J gave up 2 bases, with 12 bases separating them. Per germline, CDR1 LNHDA and CDR2 SQIVND (reference sequence). Repertoires were generated with immunoSEQ multiplex PCR, while TCRdb's copy carries only in-frame clones and drops some. The profile shows more than 150,000 clones, approximately 60% of them singletons. Source material: memory CD4+ T cells sorted from blood. Subset defined: CD45RA-negative fraction. The receptor's source is a man aged 25-45 years in good health. The gene calls are TRBV19 and TRBJ1-5; D is undetermined. CDR3 residues: CASTLTWGNQPQHF. CDR3 bases: TGTGCCAGTACCTTGACCTGGGGCAATCAGCCCCAGCATTTT.